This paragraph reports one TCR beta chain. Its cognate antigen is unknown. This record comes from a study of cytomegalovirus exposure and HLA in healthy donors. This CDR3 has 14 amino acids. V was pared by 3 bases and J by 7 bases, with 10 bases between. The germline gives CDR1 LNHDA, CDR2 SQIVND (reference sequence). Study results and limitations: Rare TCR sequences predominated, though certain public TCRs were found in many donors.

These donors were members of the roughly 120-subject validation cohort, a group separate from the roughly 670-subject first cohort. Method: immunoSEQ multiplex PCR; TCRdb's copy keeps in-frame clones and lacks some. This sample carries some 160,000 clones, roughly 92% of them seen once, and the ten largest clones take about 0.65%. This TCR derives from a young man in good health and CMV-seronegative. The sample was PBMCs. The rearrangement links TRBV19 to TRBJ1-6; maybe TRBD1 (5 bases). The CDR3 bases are TGTGCCAGTAGTATTCGACAGCGAAATTCACCCCTCCACTTT. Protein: CASSIRQRNSPLHF.